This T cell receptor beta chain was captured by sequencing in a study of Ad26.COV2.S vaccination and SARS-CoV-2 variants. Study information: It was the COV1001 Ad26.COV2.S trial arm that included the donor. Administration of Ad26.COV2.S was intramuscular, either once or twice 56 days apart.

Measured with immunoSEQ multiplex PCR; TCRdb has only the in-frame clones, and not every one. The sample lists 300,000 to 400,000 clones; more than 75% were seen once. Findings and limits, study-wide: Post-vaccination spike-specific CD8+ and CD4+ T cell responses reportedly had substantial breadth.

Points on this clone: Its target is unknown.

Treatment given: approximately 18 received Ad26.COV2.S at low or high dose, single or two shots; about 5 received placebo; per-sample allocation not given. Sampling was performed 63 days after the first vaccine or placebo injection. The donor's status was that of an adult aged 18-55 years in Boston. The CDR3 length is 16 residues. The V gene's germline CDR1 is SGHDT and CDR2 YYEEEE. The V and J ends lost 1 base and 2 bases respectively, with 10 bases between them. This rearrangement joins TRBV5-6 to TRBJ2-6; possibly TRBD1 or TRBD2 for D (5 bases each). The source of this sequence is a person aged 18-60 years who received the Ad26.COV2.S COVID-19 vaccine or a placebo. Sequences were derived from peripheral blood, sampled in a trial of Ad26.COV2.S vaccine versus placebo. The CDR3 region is CASSLRGVAGANVLTF. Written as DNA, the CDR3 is TGTGCCAGCAGCTTGCGAGGGGTCGCTGGGGCCAACGTCCTGACTTTC. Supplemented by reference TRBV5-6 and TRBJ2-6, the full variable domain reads DAGVTQSPTHLIKTRGQQVTLRCSPKSGHDTVSWYQQALGQGPQFIFQYYEEEERQRGNFPDRFSGHQFPNYSSELNVNALLLGDSALYLCASSLRGVAGANVLTFGAGSRLTVL.